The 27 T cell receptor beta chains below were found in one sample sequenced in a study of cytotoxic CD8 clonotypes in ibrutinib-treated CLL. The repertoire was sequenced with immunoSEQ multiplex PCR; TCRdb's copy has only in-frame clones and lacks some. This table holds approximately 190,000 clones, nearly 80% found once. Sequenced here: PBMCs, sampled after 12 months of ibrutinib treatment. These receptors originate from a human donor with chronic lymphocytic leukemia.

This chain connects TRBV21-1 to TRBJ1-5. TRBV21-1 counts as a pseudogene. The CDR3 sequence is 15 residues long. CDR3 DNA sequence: TGTGCCAGCAGCGAACGGGAGGATAGCAATCAGCCCCAGCATTTT. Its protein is CASSEREDSNQPQHF.

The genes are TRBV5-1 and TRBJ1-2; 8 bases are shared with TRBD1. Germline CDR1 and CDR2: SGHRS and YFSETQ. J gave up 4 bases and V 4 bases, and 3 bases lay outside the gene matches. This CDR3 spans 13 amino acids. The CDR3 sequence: CASSDGQGYGYTF. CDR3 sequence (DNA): TGCGCCAGCAGCGACGGACAGGGCTATGGCTACACCTTC.

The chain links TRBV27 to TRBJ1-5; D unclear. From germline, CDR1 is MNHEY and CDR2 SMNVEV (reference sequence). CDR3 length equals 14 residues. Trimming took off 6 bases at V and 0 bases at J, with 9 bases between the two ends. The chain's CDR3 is CASSGRNSNQPQHF. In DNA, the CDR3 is TGTGCCAGCAGCGGACGTAATAGCAATCAGCCCCAGCATTTT.

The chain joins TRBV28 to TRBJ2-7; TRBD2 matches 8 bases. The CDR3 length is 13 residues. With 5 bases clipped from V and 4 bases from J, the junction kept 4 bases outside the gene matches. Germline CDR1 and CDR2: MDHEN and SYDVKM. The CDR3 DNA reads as TGTGCCAGCAGTGACGGGAGGGGGTACGAGCAGTACTTC. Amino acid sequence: CASSDGRGYEQYF. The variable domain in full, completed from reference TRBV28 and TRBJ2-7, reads DVKVTQSSRYLVKRTGEKVFLECVQDMDHENMFWYRQDPGLGLRLIYFSYDVKMKEKGDIPEGYSVSREKKERFSLILESASTNQTSMYLCASSDGRGYEQYFGPGTRLTVT.

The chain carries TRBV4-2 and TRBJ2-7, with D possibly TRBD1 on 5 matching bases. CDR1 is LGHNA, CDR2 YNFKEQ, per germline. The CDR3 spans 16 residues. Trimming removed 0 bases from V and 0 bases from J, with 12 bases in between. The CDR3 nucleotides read TGTGCCAGCAGCCAAGAAATGGGGCAGGCCTCCTACGAGCAGTACTTC. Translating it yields CASSQEMGQASYEQYF.

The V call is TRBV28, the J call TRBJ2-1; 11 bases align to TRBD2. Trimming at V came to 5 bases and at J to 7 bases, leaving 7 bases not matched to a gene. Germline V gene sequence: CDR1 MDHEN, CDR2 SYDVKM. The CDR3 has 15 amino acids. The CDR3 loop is CASSPSGLAVNEQFF. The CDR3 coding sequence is TGTGCCAGCAGTCCCTCGGGACTAGCGGTAAATGAGCAGTTCTTC.

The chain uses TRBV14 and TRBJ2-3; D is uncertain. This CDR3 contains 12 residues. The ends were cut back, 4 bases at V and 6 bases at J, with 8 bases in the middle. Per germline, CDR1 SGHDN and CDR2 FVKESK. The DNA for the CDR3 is TGTGCCAGCAGCCCGTTAGGGGATACGCAGTATTTT. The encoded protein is CASSPLGDTQYF.

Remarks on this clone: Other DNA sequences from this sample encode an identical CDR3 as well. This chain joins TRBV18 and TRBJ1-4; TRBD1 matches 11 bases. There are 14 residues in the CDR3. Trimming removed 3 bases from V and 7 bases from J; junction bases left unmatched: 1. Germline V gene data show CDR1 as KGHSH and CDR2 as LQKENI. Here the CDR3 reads CASSPGTGGEKLFF. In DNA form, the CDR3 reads TGTGCCAGCTCACCTGGGACAGGGGGTGAAAAACTGTTTTTT. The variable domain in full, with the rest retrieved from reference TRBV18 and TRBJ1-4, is NAGVMQNPRHLVRRRGQEARLRCSPMKGHSHVYWYRQLPEEGLKFMVYLQKENIIDESGMPKERFSAEFPKEGPSILRIQQVVRGDSAAYFCASSPGTGGEKLFFGSGTQLSVL.

CDR3 bases: TGTGCCAGTAGTACCTACGGGGGGGCTAACTATGGCTACACCTTC. Its protein product is CASSTYGGANYGYTF. The V call is TRBV19, the J call TRBJ1-2; a weak D match, TRBD1 (5 bases). This CDR3 comprises 15 residues. Germline CDR1 reads LNHDA; CDR2 reads SQIVND (reference sequence). V lost 4 bases to trimming and J lost 0 bases, with 12 bases between them.

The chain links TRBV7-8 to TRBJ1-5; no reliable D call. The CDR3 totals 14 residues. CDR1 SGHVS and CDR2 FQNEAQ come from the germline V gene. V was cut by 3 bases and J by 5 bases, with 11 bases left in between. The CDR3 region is CASSFREGDQPQHF. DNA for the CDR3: TGTGCCAGCAGCTTTCGAGAGGGCGATCAGCCCCAGCATTTT.

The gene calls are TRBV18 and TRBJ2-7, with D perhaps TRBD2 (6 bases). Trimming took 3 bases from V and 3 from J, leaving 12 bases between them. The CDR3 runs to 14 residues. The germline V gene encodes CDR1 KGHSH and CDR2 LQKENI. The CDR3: CASSPGGPYYEQYF. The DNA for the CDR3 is TGTGCCAGCTCACCCGGGGGACCTTACTACGAGCAGTACTTC.

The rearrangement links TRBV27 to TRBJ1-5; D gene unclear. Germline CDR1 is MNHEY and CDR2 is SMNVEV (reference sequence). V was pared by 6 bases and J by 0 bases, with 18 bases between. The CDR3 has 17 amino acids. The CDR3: CASRVSTPPNSNQPQHF. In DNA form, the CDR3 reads TGTGCCAGCAGGGTTTCAACCCCACCTAATAGCAATCAGCCCCAGCATTTT.

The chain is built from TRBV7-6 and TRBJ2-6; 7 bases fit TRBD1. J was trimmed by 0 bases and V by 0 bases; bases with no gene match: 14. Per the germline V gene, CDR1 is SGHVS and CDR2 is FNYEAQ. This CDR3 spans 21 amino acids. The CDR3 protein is CASSLASRGVGQLSGANVLTF. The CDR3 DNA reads TGTGCCAGCAGCTTAGCGTCTCGAGGTGTGGGACAGCTCTCTGGGGCCAACGTCCTGACTTTC.

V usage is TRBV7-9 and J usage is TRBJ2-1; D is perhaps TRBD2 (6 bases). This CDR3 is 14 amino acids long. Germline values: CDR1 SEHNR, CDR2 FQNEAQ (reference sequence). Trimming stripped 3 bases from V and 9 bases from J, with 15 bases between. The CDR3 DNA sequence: TGTGCCAGCAGCTTGGTCGGGAGCATCGGTGAGCAGTTCTTC. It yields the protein CASSLVGSIGEQFF.

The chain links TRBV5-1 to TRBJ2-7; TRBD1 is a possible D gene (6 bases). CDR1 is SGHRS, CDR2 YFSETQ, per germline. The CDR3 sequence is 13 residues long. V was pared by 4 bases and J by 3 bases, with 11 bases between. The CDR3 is CASSPGQIYEQYF. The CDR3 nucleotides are TGCGCCAGCAGCCCCGGACAGATCTACGAGCAGTACTTC.

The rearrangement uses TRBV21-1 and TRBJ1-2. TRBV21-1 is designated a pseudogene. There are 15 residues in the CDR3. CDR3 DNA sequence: TGTGCCAGCAGCTACGACGGGCCAAAAGGGTATGGCTACACCTTC. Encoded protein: CASSYDGPKGYGYTF.

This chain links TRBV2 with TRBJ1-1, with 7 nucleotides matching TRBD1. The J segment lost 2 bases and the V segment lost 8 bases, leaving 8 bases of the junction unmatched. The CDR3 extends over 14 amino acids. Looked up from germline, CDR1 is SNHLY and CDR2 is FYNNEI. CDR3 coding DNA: TGTGCCAGCTCCGAACAGGGGACAAACACTGAAGCTTTCTTT. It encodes CASSEQGTNTEAFF. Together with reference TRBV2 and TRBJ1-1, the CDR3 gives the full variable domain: EPEVTQTPSHQVTQMGQEVILRCVPISNHLYFYWYRQILGQKVEFLVSFYNNEISEKSEIFDDQFSVERPDGSNFTLKIRSTKLEDSAMYFCASSEQGTNTEAFFGQGTRLTVV.

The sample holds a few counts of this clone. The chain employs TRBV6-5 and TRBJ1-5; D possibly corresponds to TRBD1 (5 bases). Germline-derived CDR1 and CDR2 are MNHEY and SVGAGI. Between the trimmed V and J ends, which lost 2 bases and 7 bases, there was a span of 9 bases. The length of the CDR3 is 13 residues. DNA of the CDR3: TGTGCCAGCAGTTACGCCCCAGGGCAGCCCCAGCATTTT. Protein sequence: CASSYAPGQPQHF.

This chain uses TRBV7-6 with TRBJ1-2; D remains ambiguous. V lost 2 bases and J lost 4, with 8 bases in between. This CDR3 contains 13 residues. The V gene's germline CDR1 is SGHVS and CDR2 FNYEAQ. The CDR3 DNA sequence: TGTGCCAGCAGCTTATATGACGGCTATGGCTACACCTTC. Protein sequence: CASSLYDGYGYTF.

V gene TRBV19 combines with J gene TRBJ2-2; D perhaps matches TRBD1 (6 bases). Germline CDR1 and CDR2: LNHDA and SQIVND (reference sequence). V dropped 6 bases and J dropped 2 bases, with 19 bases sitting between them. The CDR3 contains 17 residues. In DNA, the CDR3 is TGTGCCAGTAGCGAGATACCGGGACAAATAAACACCGGGGAGCTGTTTTTT. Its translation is CASSEIPGQINTGELFF.

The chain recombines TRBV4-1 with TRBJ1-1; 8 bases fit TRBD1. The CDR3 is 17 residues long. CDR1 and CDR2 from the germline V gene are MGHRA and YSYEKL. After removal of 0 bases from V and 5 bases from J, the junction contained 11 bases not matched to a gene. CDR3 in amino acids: CASSQDIFSTGGTEAFF. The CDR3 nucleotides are TGCGCCAGCAGCCAAGATATATTCTCAACAGGGGGTACTGAAGCTTTCTTT.

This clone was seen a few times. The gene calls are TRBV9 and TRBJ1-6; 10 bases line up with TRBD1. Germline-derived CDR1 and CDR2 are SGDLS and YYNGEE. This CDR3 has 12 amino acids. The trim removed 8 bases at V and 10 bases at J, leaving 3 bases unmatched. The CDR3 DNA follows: TGTGCCAGTGGACAGGGGGGATCACCCCTCCACTTT. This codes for CASGQGGSPLHF.

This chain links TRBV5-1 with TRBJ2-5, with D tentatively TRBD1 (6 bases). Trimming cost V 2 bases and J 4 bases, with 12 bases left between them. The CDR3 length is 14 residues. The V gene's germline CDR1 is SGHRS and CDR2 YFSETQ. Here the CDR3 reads CASSFRGRGETQYF. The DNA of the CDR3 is TGCGCCAGCAGCTTCAGGGGCAGGGGAGAGACCCAGTACTTC.

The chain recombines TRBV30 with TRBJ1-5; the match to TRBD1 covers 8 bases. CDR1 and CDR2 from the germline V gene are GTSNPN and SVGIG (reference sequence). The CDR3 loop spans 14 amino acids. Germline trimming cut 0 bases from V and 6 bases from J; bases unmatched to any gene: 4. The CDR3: CAWSVGQGGQPQHF. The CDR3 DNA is TGTGCCTGGAGTGTCGGACAGGGCGGTCAGCCCCAGCATTTT.

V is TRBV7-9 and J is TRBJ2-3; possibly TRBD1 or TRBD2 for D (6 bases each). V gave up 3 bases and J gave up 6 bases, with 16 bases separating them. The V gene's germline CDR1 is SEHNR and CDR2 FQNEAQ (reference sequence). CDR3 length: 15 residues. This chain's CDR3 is CASSFGGQGGDTQYF. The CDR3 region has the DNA TGTGCCAGCAGCTTCGGGGGCCAGGGTGGGGATACGCAGTATTTT.

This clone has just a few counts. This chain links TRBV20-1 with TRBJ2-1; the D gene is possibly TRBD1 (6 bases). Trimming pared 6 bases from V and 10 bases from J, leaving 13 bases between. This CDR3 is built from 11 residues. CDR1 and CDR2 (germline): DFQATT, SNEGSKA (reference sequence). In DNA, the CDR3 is TGCAGTGCCCTTACAGGGTACGAGCAGTTCTTC. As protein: CSALTGYEQFF.

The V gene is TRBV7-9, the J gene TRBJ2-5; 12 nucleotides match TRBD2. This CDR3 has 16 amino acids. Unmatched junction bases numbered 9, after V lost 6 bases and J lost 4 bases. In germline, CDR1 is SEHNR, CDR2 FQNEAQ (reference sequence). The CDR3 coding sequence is TGTGCCAGCAGTCCAGGACTAGCGGGGATCAGAGAGACCCAGTACTTC. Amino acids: CASSPGLAGIRETQYF.